The following is a T cell receptor (beta chain) sequence with its context. Its target is unknown. The PCR contained 60 Vbeta and 13 Jbeta primers. Sequencing was performed with immunoSEQ multiplex PCR; in TCRdb, only in-frame clones are kept and a portion is missing. The table records approximately 98,000 clones, over 65% of them present only once. These data are taken from a study of cytomegalovirus exposure and HLA in healthy donors. General study results and limits: When presence/absence was analysed, sequencing depth was taken to be roughly uniform across donors. According to the study, around 150 TCR beta chains were cytomegalovirus-associated. Because they were indistinguishable, some V segments, including TRBV6-2 and TRBV6-3, were excluded. In an earlier analysis, in roughly 600 donors, most V segments appeared productive either ~87% or ~30% of the time.

In germline, CDR1 is SEHNR, CDR2 FQNEAQ (reference sequence). The ends lost 5 bases at V and 2 bases at J; junction bases unmatched: 3. The CDR3 is made up of 15 amino acids. This clonotype was obtained from a male donor in good health and CMV-seronegative. This rearrangement joins TRBV7-9 to TRBJ2-2; TRBD1 aligns across 9 bases. Input material: PBMCs. The chain's CDR3 is CASSRTGVNTGELFF. The CDR3 coding sequence is TGTGCCAGCAGCCGGACAGGGGTTAACACCGGGGAGCTGTTTTTT. Full variable domain (rest looked up from reference TRBV7-9 and TRBJ2-2): DTGVSQNPRHKITKRGQNVTFRCDPISEHNRLYWYRQTLGQGPEFLTYFQNEAQLEKSRLLSDRFSAERPKGSFSTLEIQRTEQGDSAMYLCASSRTGVNTGELFFGEGSRLTVL.